This is a list of T cell receptor beta chains from one sample in a study of T-cell memory formation after mild COVID-19. TCRdb reprocessed the 5' RACE reads with MiXCR, giving one entry per CDR3 protein. The sample contains a few hundred thousand distinct CDR3 sequences, 8.2% of which appear only once. The sequencing sample was made of PBMCs or a T cell subset sorted from them (not recorded which). Receptor source: a man between 18 and 35 years old who had mild COVID-19 (a few samples of this study predate the infection). Cell type and time point are not known. Both conserved end residues are part of each CDR3. A D gene is named only where the DNA matches it firmly. The size entry is marked missing in some rows and otherwise reads once, few, many or a size class.

d_call: .
v_call: TRBV7-7
cdr3_length: 14
clone_size: few
j_call: TRBJ1-2
cdr3_aa: CASSLYTQDYGYTF
cdr3_nt: TGTGCTAGCAGCTTGTATACCCAGGACTATGGCTACACCTTC

d_call: .
v_call: TRBV19
cdr3_length: 16
clone_size: .
j_call: TRBJ1-4
cdr3_aa: CASSTHHDRRNEKLFF
cdr3_nt: TGTGCCAGTAGTACCCACCATGACAGACGGAATGAAAAACTGTTTTTT

d_call: .
v_call: TRBV5-1
cdr3_length: 14
clone_size: few
j_call: TRBJ1-1
cdr3_aa: CASSAMTVNTEAFF
cdr3_nt: TGCGCCAGCAGCGCAATGACGGTGAACACTGAAGCTTTCTTT

d_call: .
v_call: TRBV20-1
cdr3_length: 14
clone_size: .
j_call: TRBJ2-7
cdr3_aa: CSARTTRRSYEQYF
cdr3_nt: TGCAGTGCTAGAACGACGAGACGCTCCTACGAGCAGTACTTC

d_call: .
v_call: TRBV20-1
cdr3_length: 18
clone_size: .
j_call: TRBJ1-2
cdr3_aa: CSARAPGWLPQGGYGYTF
cdr3_nt: TGCAGTGCTAGAGCTCCGGGTTGGCTTCCGCAGGGTGGCTATGGCTACACCTTC

d_call: .
v_call: TRBV3-1
cdr3_length: 15
clone_size: few
j_call: TRBJ1-6
cdr3_aa: CASSQDPALGSPLHF
cdr3_nt: TGTGCCAGCAGCCAAGACCCGGCGTTGGGTTCACCCCTCCACTTT

d_call: TRBD1
v_call: TRBV20-1
cdr3_length: 16
clone_size: few
j_call: TRBJ1-5
cdr3_aa: CSARVTGEKSNQPQHF
cdr3_nt: TGCAGTGCTAGGGTAACAGGGGAGAAGAGCAATCAGCCCCAGCATTTT

d_call: .
v_call: TRBV7-6
cdr3_length: 12
clone_size: .
j_call: TRBJ2-7
cdr3_aa: CASSPTGNEQYF
cdr3_nt: TGTGCCAGCAGCCCCACAGGGAACGAGCAGTACTTC

d_call: TRBD1
v_call: TRBV24-1
cdr3_length: 14
clone_size: .
j_call: TRBJ2-2
cdr3_aa: CASQGQGATGELFF
cdr3_nt: TGTGCCTCCCAGGGACAGGGAGCGACCGGGGAGCTGTTTTTT

d_call: TRBD2
v_call: TRBV7-9
cdr3_length: 16
clone_size: few
j_call: TRBJ2-1
cdr3_aa: CATRAGGPYSYNEQFF
cdr3_nt: TGTGCCACACGGGCGGGGGGCCCGTACTCCTACAATGAGCAGTTCTTC